These 4 T cell receptor beta chains originate from one sample sequenced in a study of T cell responses to AZD1222 COVID-19 vaccine. Libraries were prepared by immunoSEQ multiplex PCR; TCRdb keeps only in-frame clonotypes and omits some of them. The sample comprises more than 150,000 clones, 91% of which are singletons, and 3.4% rests with the top ten. This material consisted of peripheral blood, taken 28 days after the second AZD1222 dose. The receptors originated from an adult who received the AZD1222 COVID-19 vaccine.

The chain is built from TRBV18 and TRBJ2-2; D gene unclear. V was trimmed by 2 bases and J by 1 base, leaving 5 bases between them. The CDR3 has 14 residues. Per the germline V gene, CDR1 is KGHSH and CDR2 is LQKENI. The CDR3 spells CASSPAVNTGELFF. CDR3 coding DNA: TGTGCCAGCTCACCAGCAGTGAACACCGGGGAGCTGTTTTTT.

This chain connects TRBV15 to TRBJ2-1; 7 bases match TRBD2. With V trimmed by 5 bases and J by 0 bases, 4 bases remained unmatched. The CDR3 runs to 15 residues. The V gene's germline CDR1 is LNHNV and CDR2 YYDKDF (reference sequence). This CDR3 reads CATSESGDSYNEQFF. The CDR3 nucleotides read TGTGCCACCAGCGAGAGCGGGGACTCCTACAATGAGCAGTTCTTC.

The chain links TRBV27 to TRBJ2-3, with 8 positions matching TRBD1. With V trimmed by 4 bases and J by 1 base, 7 bases remained unmatched. This CDR3 spans 16 amino acids. Germline CDR1 and CDR2: MNHEY and SMNVEV (reference sequence). CDR3 sequence (DNA): TGTGCCAGCAGTTCCGTCCCGGGACAGGGCACAGATACGCAGTATTTT. It translates to CASSSVPGQGTDTQYF.

As for this clone: This same CDR3 is encoded by further DNA sequences in the sample. The chain couples TRBV14 to TRBJ2-7; the match to TRBD2 covers 9 bases. The germline CDR1 and CDR2 sequences are SGHDN and FVKESK. There are 14 residues in the CDR3. J lost 2 bases, V lost 6 bases, and 5 bases had no gene match. The CDR3 region is CASRRGGRAYEQYF. For the CDR3, the DNA is TGTGCCAGCAGGCGGGGCGGGAGGGCCTACGAGCAGTACTTC.